This T cell receptor beta chain came from a study of cytomegalovirus exposure and HLA in healthy donors (dated 2017 in TCRdb). Some background on the complete study: According to an earlier analysis of 587 of the donors, 150 million to 200 million T cells yielded 95 million to 140 million unique TCR beta sequences and 276 Gb of sequence data. To decide whether each TCR beta V gene segment behaved as functional or pseudogenic, an earlier analysis of some 540 of the donors relied on high-throughput TCR beta sequencing. Donor age, sex, ethnicity and CMV serostatus were compiled together with the repertoire data. A separate validation cohort of roughly 110 different subjects was used in addition to the 666-subject first cohort. Of the approximately 370 genotyped donors, 80% to 90% were placed in the genetic ancestry cluster associated with self-reported Caucasian donors. The study combined high-throughput TCR immunosequencing, statistical association of individual TCRs with disease status, and machine learning to predict cytomegalovirus infection status. Because of strong linkage in the cohort, roughly five DR-DQ haplotypes were treated as single units for association and clustering. The study used immunosequencing to profile the T cell repertoires of around 600 subjects and linked those repertoires to cytomegalovirus serostatus. HLA typing included class I and class II loci at four-digit resolution. Across under 500 genotyped donors of the cohort, an average of approximately 220,000 unique TCR beta nucleotide sequences per donor were sequenced, and around 20% of those sequences were non-productive. In a later analysis, previously published TCR beta repertoires from some 640 donors were re-analyzed and high-resolution HLA genotyping was added so that TCR occurrence patterns could be studied. Typing coverage differed by locus: A, B, C, DRB1 and DQB1 were typed in roughly 620-630 donors, DQA1 in around 500, DPA1 in nearly 610, and DPB1 in 400 to 490. Rather than drawing on any new phenotypic data, the later analysis identified candidate immune exposures from TCR beta sequences and the way those sequences occurred across donors. The study aimed to test whether cataloging public T cell receptors could reveal signatures of past pathogen exposure. In a later genetic analysis, genome-wide SNP genotypes for about 55% of the roughly 700 donors were used, and that subset was treated as a discovery cohort. All discovery cohort repertoires had been generated on a single sequencing platform. An early release covering roughly 580 HLA-typed donors comprised about 300 gigabases of sequencing data and 65 million to 100 million unique TCR sequences. Overall study outcomes, separate from this receptor: Broadly in line with IMGT annotations, most TCR beta V segments showed up in productive rearrangements about 87% or about 30% of the time in an earlier analysis of several hundred of the donors. The sequencing pipeline was judged likely to have produced a cluster of highly shared sequence variants as a technical artifact. Compared with the approximately 720-donor mean, donors in an Asian-associated ancestry cluster had fewer N-insertions in productive TCRs, according to a later genetic analysis. V-gene and J-gene trimming of TCR beta chains was associated with a missense DCLRE1C variant in a later genetic analysis, and the association was replicated in an independent cohort. In both the original and validation cohorts, the classifier was reported to diagnose cytomegalovirus status with high specificity and sensitivity. Compared with equally common non-associated chains, HLA-associated TCR beta chains in a later analysis were more clonally expanded and had lower generation probabilities. Because counts were too low, roughly 18 rarely observed V segments, including chromosome 9 orphons, were left out of the earlier analysis of approximately 500 of the donors. A few of the identified cytomegalovirus-associated TCR beta chains were confirmed in vitro to be specific for cytomegalovirus antigens. In a later analysis, 16,951 TCR beta sequences were associated with specific HLA alleles at a false discovery rate of 0.05. Presence/absence analyses assumed roughly uniform sequencing depth across donors, an assumption that may not hold. Linkage disequilibrium might explain the correlated functional status among segregating V segments, but an unknown experimental factor could not be excluded. A later analysis found that TCR association rates varied across HLA loci, with DRB1 alleles showing the most associated TCRs and HLA-C alleles the fewest. Because HLA typing was missing for some donors at each locus, association tests included only the typed subset. A further reported finding was that TCR beta sequences accurately predicted the HLA-A and HLA-B alleles for most subjects in the first cohort. This cohort had only TCR beta chains sequenced, and the lack of alpha or paired-chain data limited which features could be detected. The 87-base-pair reads could not distinguish some IMGT-functional V segments, including TRBV6-2 and TRBV6-3, so those segments were excluded. The study gave a list of around 170 TCR beta chains associated with cytomegalovirus. While some public TCRs were present in many individuals, most TCR sequences turned up only very rarely across donors. The authors suggested that the approach could potentially be generalized to other disease states and immunological phenotypes. Several of the top co-occurrence clusters appeared to be linked to parvovirus B19, influenza, CMV and Epstein-Barr virus, according to a later analysis. When HLA alleles, especially DR and DQ, strongly co-occurred, TCR associations were difficult to assign to individual alleles. Most CMV-associated TCR beta chains appeared to be HLA-restricted in a later analysis, and the HLA associations seemed to be driven largely by CMV exposure. CMV serostatus was the only immune exposure information available for the cohort.

Receptor amplification or capture employed the immunoSEQ multiplex PCR assay. For the multiplex PCR, a mixture combining 60 forward primers for TCR Vbeta segments and 13 reverse primers for TCR Jbeta segments was used. A multiplex PCR assay on genomic DNA amplified the CDR3 region of rearranged TCR beta genes. The amplified TCR beta libraries were sequenced on the Illumina HiSeq System as 87-base-pair reads. Processing in the source paper ran as follows. A later analysis counted about 76 million unique TCR beta chains across the approximately 700 repertoires, and some 11 million of these chains were shared by at least two donors. To remove PCR and sequencing errors, raw reads were error-corrected and collapsed into unique sequences using a nearest-neighbor algorithm that merged closely related sequences. V, D and J gene segments were assigned by aligning CDR3 sequences to IMGT reference sequences. For a sequence to be retained, a match of at least six nucleotides to both a V gene segment and a J gene segment was required. A rearrangement was called productive if the CDR3 had no stop codons and remained in frame with V and J, and every other rearrangement was called non-productive. CDR3 was defined by IMGT convention, running from the second conserved V-encoded cysteine to the conserved J-encoded phenylalanine. The earlier analysis of a few hundred of the donors excluded any sequence lacking an unambiguous match to a single V gene segment. An earlier analysis of around 600 of the donors classified V segments as functional when productive rearrangements were above 56.7% and as segregating when the standard deviation between donors was above 5%. A statistical classification framework was developed to diagnose cytomegalovirus status using the catalog of TCR beta chain sequences. In a later analysis, TCR nucleotide sequences were compared against IMGT/GENE-DB human TR gene sequences so that V and J genes could be assigned. In a later analysis, CDR3 sequences and most-parsimonious VDJ recombination scenarios were assigned using the TCRdist pipeline. In a later analysis, every TCR beta chain was defined by the combination of its CDR3 amino acid sequence and its V-gene family, and reads without a unique V-gene family were dropped. To address suspected cross-contamination and a sequencing artifact, a later analysis removed a few hundred highly shared, low-generation-probability nucleotide sequences. In a later analysis, a clonal expansion index was calculated for each public chain from normalized within-repertoire ranks of inferred template counts. In a later analysis, generation probabilities were computed using a VDJ recombination model fitted to out-of-frame rearrangements, and the results were checked against IGoR. In a later analysis, hypergeometric tests were used to score TCR-TCR, TCR-HLA and TCR-CMV co-occurrence, with a repertoire-size bias correction applied to TCR pairs. A later analysis estimated false discovery rates by permuting HLA or CMV assignments 20 times. In a later analysis, co-occurring TCRs were grouped using DBSCAN, with TCRdist sequence similarity added in when clustering inside HLA-allele-positive subsets. Co-occurrence clustering excluded repertoires with fewer than 30,000 or more than 120,000 public chains, plus five with anomalous nucleotide sharing. The table was pulled from immuneACCESS by TCRdb, which kept in-frame rearrangements only. Such tables lose some clones; where checked, under half of the loss comes from unresolved V genes, and the rest has no known cause. V, J and clone size are taken as reported in that table, and D and trimming were inferred from the DNA itself. The sample's own table lists 200,000 to 250,000 clones. The ten most abundant clones make up roughly 1.2% of the sample.

The cohort was made up of approximately 670 healthy bone marrow donors. Cohort members were all nominally healthy when sampled, although unrecorded immune exposures were likely present. The donor was CMV seropositive and was included in the group of some 290 seropositive cohort members. Each donor provided a peripheral blood sample, and peripheral blood mononuclear cells were used for TCR beta sequencing. The Qiagen DNeasy Blood Extraction Kit was used to extract genomic DNA from the blood cell samples. Via the germline V gene, CDR1 is MDHEN and CDR2 SYDVKM. From the cysteine through the phenylalanine, the CDR3 covers 16 amino acids. Here the CDR3 DNA is all that survives: 48 bases in frame from base 1. V lost 3 bases and J lost 3 bases; the stretch between them is 18 bases long. Note on this clone: The antigen this receptor binds is unknown.

Sequencing input: PBMCs. The clonotype was recovered from a girl aged 2 to 10 in good health and CMV-seropositive. The chain was built from TRBV28 and TRBJ2-7; the best D guess is TRBD2, with 6 bases matching. The CDR3 protein: CASSFIRAGTYYEQYF. The nucleotide sequence is TGTGCCAGCAGTTTTATAAGGGCGGGGACTTACTACGAGCAGTACTTC.